These 2 T cell receptor beta chains came from one sample sequenced in a study of blood T cell repertoires in COVID-19. Method: immunoSEQ multiplex PCR; TCRdb's copy keeps in-frame clones and lacks some. The sample yields fewer than 250,000 clones, 84% seen once. The specimen was peripheral blood. These receptor sequences come from a man aged 45-60 years with acute or convalescent COVID-19.

The rearrangement links TRBV28 to TRBJ2-7; 9 bases match TRBD2. Germline loops: CDR1 MDHEN, CDR2 SYDVKM. V lost 3 bases to trimming and J lost 1 base; unmatched junction nucleotides: 16. This CDR3 is built from 19 residues. In DNA form, the CDR3 reads TGTGCCAGCAGTTTCCCATCCAGGGACGGGACTAGCAGTTCCTACGAGCAGTACTTC. Its translation: CASSFPSRDGTSSSYEQYF.

The chain links TRBV24-1 to TRBJ1-2, with D unclear. The CDR3 covers 16 residues. Germline V gene sequence: CDR1 KGHDR, CDR2 SFDVKD. V lost 9 bases to trimming and J lost 4 bases, with 23 bases between them. The CDR3 nucleotides are TGTGCCACCCAATATGAGTCCACCCGATCCTCCTATGGCTACACCTTC. This translates into CATQYESTRSSYGYTF.